This T cell receptor (beta chain) was obtained from a study of T cell responses to AZD1222 COVID-19 vaccine. The wider study: Pooled in the analysis were second doses at about 4 or about 12 weeks. Overall study findings and caveats: It should be noted that donors were predominantly white British and more often female, and clonal diversity was possibly underestimated. Vaccine-related CD4 TCRs covered spike, predominating at 160-218 and 743-854.

Sequencing was performed with immunoSEQ multiplex PCR; in TCRdb, only in-frame clones are kept and a portion is missing. The sample lists 120,000 to 150,000 clones, around 88% occurring once. Trimming cost V 4 bases and J 8 bases, with 8 bases left between them. From germline, CDR1 is LGHNA and CDR2 YNFKEQ. CDR3 length equals 11 residues. Details on this clone: Its antigen is as yet unknown.

This chain connects TRBV4-2 to TRBJ1-2; D not certain. The material sequenced was peripheral blood, taken on day 0 of AZD1222 vaccination. This receptor was identified in an adult in good health. This chain's CDR3 is CASSPGRGYTF. The DNA for the CDR3 is TGTGCCAGCAGCCCCGGGAGAGGCTACACCTTC.